This entry lists 6 T cell receptor beta chains sequenced from one sample in a study of T cell responses to AZD1222 COVID-19 vaccine. TCRdb's table, derived via immunoSEQ multiplex PCR, lists solely in-frame clones and lacks some. The table lists approximately 260,000 clones, just over 90% of them singletons. Sequences were derived from peripheral blood, sampled on day 0 of AZD1222 vaccination. Every receptor here comes from an adult in good health.

The CDR3 nucleotides read TGTGCCAGCTTGCGGGGCTTACTGAACACTGAAGCTTTCTTT. Residues: CASLRGLLNTEAFF. The gene calls are TRBV28 and TRBJ1-1, with D tentatively TRBD1 (5 bases). Trimming shortened V by 8 bases and J by 0 bases, and 13 bases separated the two germline ends. Germline CDR1 reads MDHEN; CDR2 reads SYDVKM. The CDR3 covers 14 residues.

This chain joins TRBV19 and TRBJ2-1; possibly TRBD2 for D (5 bases). V was clipped by 8 bases and J by 0 bases, with 17 bases between them. Per germline, CDR1 LNHDA and CDR2 SQIVND (reference sequence). This CDR3 has 16 residues. The CDR3 DNA is TGTGCCAGTCGAACGGGCGGGTCCCCCTCCTACAATGAGCAGTTCTTC. This codes for CASRTGGSPSYNEQFF.

J is TRBJ2-5 and V is TRBV5-6; 11 positions match TRBD2. The CDR3 totals 14 residues. CDR1 and CDR2 (germline): SGHDT, YYEEEE. V was clipped by 2 bases and J by 6 bases; unmatched bases: 3. The CDR3 loop reads CASSFSGRVKTQYF. The CDR3 nucleotides are TGTGCCAGCAGCTTTAGCGGGAGGGTTAAGACCCAGTACTTC.

The chain has TRBV28 and TRBJ2-2, with 11 nucleotides matching TRBD1. Germline-derived CDR1 and CDR2 are MDHEN and SYDVKM. The CDR3 loop spans 15 amino acids. V was clipped by 5 bases and J by 5 bases; unmatched bases: 4. CDR3 loop: CASSPGTGGTGELFF. CDR3 sequence (DNA): TGTGCCAGCAGTCCCGGGACAGGGGGAACCGGGGAGCTGTTTTTT.

The chain recombines TRBV28 with TRBJ1-5, with a possible D match to TRBD1 (5 bases). The ends were cut back, 6 bases at V and 3 bases at J, with 18 bases in the middle. The germline V gene has CDR1 MDHEN and CDR2 SYDVKM. The length of the CDR3 is 16 residues. CDR3 amino acids: CASRNHGTAFNQPQHF. The CDR3 DNA is TGTGCCAGCAGAAACCACGGGACCGCCTTCAATCAGCCCCAGCATTTT.

J is TRBJ2-3 and V is TRBV12-5; 7 bases agree with TRBD1. The CDR3 is 14 amino acids. The germline gives CDR1 LGHNT, CDR2 FRNRAP. V gave up 6 bases and J gave up 6 bases; unmatched junction bases: 9. This chain's CDR3 is CASGPGTASDTQYF. The DNA for the CDR3 is TGTGCTAGTGGCCCCGGGACAGCAAGCGATACGCAGTATTTT.